This T cell receptor beta chain is drawn from a study of OX40 agonist ivuxolimab in advanced cancers. The germline CDR1 and CDR2 sequences are SGHNT and YYREEE (reference sequence). This CDR3 contains 14 residues. Between the trimmed V and J ends, which lost 0 bases and 1 base, there was a span of 7 bases. The protocol was immunoSEQ multiplex PCR, while the TCRdb copy is restricted to in-frame clones and leaves out a portion. The sample shows 95,000 to 100,000 clones, approximately 84% of them seen only once. A single count supports this clone. The source is an adult with an advanced solid tumor such as melanoma, head and neck, liver or kidney cancer. This chain uses TRBV5-4 with TRBJ1-2; D unresolved. The material was CD4+ or CD8+ T cells sorted from blood, obtained in a trial of the OX40 agonist ivuxolimab. The CDR3 reads CASSLAGGNYGYTF. CDR3 bases: TGTGCCAGCAGCTTGGCAGGCGGTAACTATGGCTACACCTTC.